The 20 T cell receptor beta chains below were found in one sample sequenced in a study of beta chain features in type 1 diabetes. Study-level results: Type 1 diabetes patients had TCRB CDR3s that were shorter (moderately but significantly so) in all four CD4+ subsets.

The study reverse transcribed the entire isolated RNA, so it sequenced expressed TCRB transcripts. The method was immunoSEQ multiplex PCR; TCRdb's version includes in-frame clones alone and lacks a portion of them. This sample carries about 15,000 clones, 60% to 80% of them seen once, and the ten largest clones take approximately 0.31%. These receptors are not linked to any known antigen. Sequencing used stem cell memory CD4+ T cells from blood. The source of these receptors is a woman aged 18-29 years with type 1 diabetes.

CDR3: CASSLPPRDRGSYEQYF. DNA of the CDR3: TGTGCCAGCAGCTTACCGCCCCGGGACAGGGGTTCCTACGAGCAGTACTTC. This chain connects TRBV7-9 to TRBJ2-7; TRBD1 matches at 10 bases. CDR1 and CDR2 from the germline V gene are SEHNR and FQNEAQ (reference sequence). After removal of 2 bases from V and 1 base from J, the junction contained 8 bases not matched to a gene. The CDR3 runs to 17 residues.

This clone was observed a few times. The chain combines TRBV11-2 with TRBJ2-4, with 10 bases lining up with TRBD1. Germline V CDR1 and CDR2: SGHAT, FQNNGV. The CDR3 has 19 residues. After removal of 5 bases from V and 0 bases from J, the junction contained 13 bases not matched to a gene. CDR3 in amino acids: CASSTPRDRGRGAKNIQYF. In nucleotides, the CDR3 is TGTGCCAGCAGCACCCCCCGGGACAGGGGCCGTGGAGCCAAAAACATTCAGTACTTC.

The V and J genes are TRBV30 and TRBJ2-2; D is possibly TRBD2 (5 bases). Per germline, CDR1 GTSNPN and CDR2 SVGIG (reference sequence). The CDR3 has 15 amino acids. Trimming shortened V by 4 bases and J by 2 bases, and 14 bases separated the two germline ends. The DNA of the CDR3 is TGTGCCTGGATGGCTAGCCGACTTAACACCGGGGAGCTGTTTTTT. It encodes CAWMASRLNTGELFF.

The chain links TRBV5-1 to TRBJ2-5, with 8 bases identical to TRBD2. CDR3 length equals 14 residues. Trimming took 6 bases from V and 2 from J; bases not matched to a gene: 6. Germline-derived CDR1 and CDR2 are SGHRS and YFSETQ. CDR3 bases: TGCGCCAGCAACCCCGGGACTAGACAAGAGACCCAGTACTTC. As protein: CASNPGTRQETQYF.

The rearrangement uses TRBV30 and TRBJ2-3; D remains unclear. The germline gives CDR1 GTSNPN, CDR2 SVGIG (reference sequence). V lost 2 bases and J lost 9, with 6 bases in between. The CDR3 is 10 amino acids. CDR3 region: CAWSIETQYF. The CDR3 DNA follows: TGTGCCTGGAGTATCGAGACGCAGTATTTT.

This chain uses TRBV30 with TRBJ2-1, with D hard to call. The CDR3 has 16 amino acids. The V end was cut by 0 bases, the J end by 0 bases, with 12 bases between. From germline, CDR1 is GTSNPN and CDR2 SVGIG (reference sequence). CDR3 protein: CAWSVLTPRSYNEQFF. CDR3 sequence (DNA): TGTGCCTGGAGTGTGCTGACACCTCGCTCCTACAATGAGCAGTTCTTC.

This clone showed up just once. The chain links TRBV7-7 to TRBJ2-2, with a weak D call TRBD2 (6 bases). CDR1 is SSHAT and CDR2 is FNYEAQ in the germline V gene (reference sequence). Trimming removed 1 base from V and 7 bases from J, with 13 bases in between. The length of the CDR3 is 15 residues. CDR3 residues: CASSLEASGVGELFF. The CDR3 coding sequence is TGTGCCAGCAGCTTAGAGGCATCGGGGGTCGGGGAGCTGTTTTTT.

A few counts support this clone. The chain combines TRBV5-6 with TRBJ2-7; the D gene is possibly TRBD2 (6 bases). This CDR3 region has 13 residues. Germline V gives CDR1 SGHDT, CDR2 YYEEEE. V was pared by 7 bases and J by 7 bases, with 18 bases between. The CDR3 DNA follows: TGTGCCAGCCGAAAGACTAGTAAAGGAGAGCAGTACTTC. Its translation is CASRKTSKGEQYF.

The V gene is TRBV7-3, the J gene TRBJ2-1; D remains ambiguous. The CDR3 is 14 amino acids. Trimming cost V 2 bases and J 6 bases, with 11 bases left between them. The germline CDR1 and CDR2 sequences are SGHTA and FQGTGA. CDR3 DNA sequence: TGTGCCAGCAGCTTAGCGTCCATCCCCAATGAGCAGTTCTTC. Amino acid sequence: CASSLASIPNEQFF.

This chain uses TRBV30 with TRBJ2-7; D gene uncertain. V lost 2 bases and J lost 1, with 12 bases in between. The CDR3 is 14 amino acids. Per germline, CDR1 GTSNPN and CDR2 SVGIG (reference sequence). The CDR3 sequence: CAWSTAPFSYEQYF. The CDR3 DNA is TGTGCCTGGAGTACTGCTCCTTTTTCCTACGAGCAGTACTTC.

V is TRBV7-2 and J is TRBJ2-3; the match to TRBD2 covers 14 bases. The CDR3 runs to 17 residues. Trimming took 5 bases from V and 2 from J; bases not matched to a gene: 6. In germline, CDR1 is SGHTA, CDR2 FQGNSA. The CDR3 region is CASSLGLAGGLTDTQYF. The CDR3 coding sequence is TGTGCCAGCAGCCTAGGACTAGCGGGAGGCCTCACAGATACGCAGTATTTT.

The rearrangement uses TRBV5-1 and TRBJ1-2; 8 positions agree with TRBD1. V gave up 1 base and J gave up 8 bases; unmatched junction bases: 4. The germline CDR1 and CDR2 sequences are SGHRS and YFSETQ. This CDR3 has 13 amino acids. CDR3 nucleotide sequence: TGCGCCAGCAGCTTGTTACAGGGGGACGGCTACACCTTC. Translation: CASSLLQGDGYTF. Filled out from reference TRBV5-1 and TRBJ1-2, the complete variable domain reads KAGVTQTPRYLIKTRGQQVTLSCSPISGHRSVSWYQQTPGQGLQFLFEYFSETQRNKGNFPGRFSGRQFSNSRSEMNVSTLELGDSALYLCASSLLQGDGYTFGSGTRLTVV.

This chain connects TRBV28 to TRBJ1-3; no clear D gene. The germline gives CDR1 MDHEN, CDR2 SYDVKM. CDR3 length: 15 amino acids. V lost 2 bases, J lost 4 bases, and 12 bases lay in between. The CDR3 sequence is CASSLMFYQGNTIYF. The CDR3 DNA reads TGTGCCAGCAGTTTAATGTTTTACCAGGGAAACACCATATATTTT.

The chain is built from TRBV2 and TRBJ2-7; TRBD2 matches at 13 bases. The CDR3 sequence is 19 residues long. The V segment lost 10 bases and the J segment 1 base; nucleotides outside the gene matches: 19. The germline V gene has CDR1 SNHLY and CDR2 FYNNEI. DNA of the CDR3: TGTGCCATCCTGAGGGGGAGACTAGCGGGAGGCCGACCATCCTACGAGCAGTACTTC. Protein sequence: CAILRGRLAGGRPSYEQYF.

This clone has only a few counts. This chain joins TRBV28 and TRBJ2-3; 11 bases map to TRBD2. V gave up 5 bases and J gave up 0 bases; unmatched junction bases: 4. This CDR3 spans 16 amino acids. Germline lookup yields CDR1 MDHEN and CDR2 SYDVKM. CDR3 sequence reads: CASSPRLAGSTDTQYF. CDR3 sequence (DNA): TGTGCCAGCAGTCCCCGACTAGCGGGGAGCACAGATACGCAGTATTTT.

A few counts support this clone. The CDR3: CASSSSGTSGNTGELFF. The CDR3 region has the DNA TGTGCCAGCAGCTCCTCTGGGACTAGCGGGAACACCGGGGAGCTGTTTTTT. This sequence joins TRBV7-8 and TRBJ2-2; 11 nucleotides align to TRBD2. The CDR3 has 17 residues. Looked up from germline, CDR1 is SGHVS and CDR2 is FQNEAQ. V was clipped by 4 bases and J by 1 base; unmatched bases: 5. Together with reference TRBV7-8 and TRBJ2-2, the CDR3 gives the full variable domain: GAGVSQSPRYKVAKRGQDVALRCDPISGHVSLFWYQQALGQGPEFLTYFQNEAQLDKSGLPSDRFFAERPEGSVSTLKIQRTQQEDSAVYLCASSSSGTSGNTGELFFGEGSRLTVL.

The chain employs TRBV20-1 and TRBJ2-5; TRBD2 matches 9 bases. This CDR3 spans 11 amino acids. V lost 8 bases and J lost 5; bases outside the gene matches: 3. The germline V gene encodes CDR1 DFQATT and CDR2 SNEGSKA (reference sequence). CDR3 nucleotide sequence: TGCAGTACCGGACTAGCGGAGACCCAGTACTTC. Its protein is CSTGLAETQYF.

The chain carries TRBV30 and TRBJ2-3; 9 nucleotides line up with TRBD1. The ends lost 0 bases at V and 9 bases at J; junction bases unmatched: 4. This CDR3 contains 13 residues. CDR1 and CDR2 from the germline V gene are GTSNPN and SVGIG (reference sequence). Here the CDR3 reads CAWSVPGTGTQYF. CDR3 DNA: TGTGCCTGGAGTGTACCTGGGACAGGGACGCAGTATTTT.

There are a few counts of this clone. The chain couples TRBV23-1 to TRBJ2-2; D ambiguous. TRBV23-1 is marked as an open reading frame, function uncertain. This CDR3 is built from 14 residues. V was trimmed by 0 bases and J by 1 base, leaving 3 bases between them. CDR3 sequence (DNA): TGCGCCAGCAGTCAATCCGGGAACACCGGGGAGCTGTTTTTT. Its protein product is CASSQSGNTGELFF.

This sequence joins TRBV9 and TRBJ2-7, with a tentative D call TRBD2 (6 bases). Germline CDR1 and CDR2: SGDLS and YYNGEE. The CDR3 is 15 amino acids. Between the trimmed V and J ends, which lost 0 bases and 0 bases, there was a span of 10 bases. The CDR3 DNA reads TGTGCCAGCAGCGTAGGGGACGGGAGCTCCTACGAGCAGTACTTC. Translated, it gives CASSVGDGSSYEQYF.